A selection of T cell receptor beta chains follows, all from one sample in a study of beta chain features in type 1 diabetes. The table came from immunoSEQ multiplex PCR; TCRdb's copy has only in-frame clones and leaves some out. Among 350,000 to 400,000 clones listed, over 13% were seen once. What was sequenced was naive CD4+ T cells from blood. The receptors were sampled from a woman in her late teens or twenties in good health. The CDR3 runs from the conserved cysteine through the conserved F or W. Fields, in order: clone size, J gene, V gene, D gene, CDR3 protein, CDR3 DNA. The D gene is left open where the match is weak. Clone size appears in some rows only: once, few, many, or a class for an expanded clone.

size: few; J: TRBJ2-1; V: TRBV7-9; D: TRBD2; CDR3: CASSLGTSNNEQFF; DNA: TGTGCCAGCAGCTTAGGGACTAGCAACAATGAGCAGTTCTTC
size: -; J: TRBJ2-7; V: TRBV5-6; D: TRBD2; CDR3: CASSLVLSSGPYEQYF; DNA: TGTGCCAGCAGCTTGGTCCTTTCTAGCGGCCCCTACGAGCAGTACTTC
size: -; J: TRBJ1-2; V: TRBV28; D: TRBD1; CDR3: CASSLQGRRNYGYTF; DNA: TGTGCCAGCAGTCTACAGGGGAGGAGAAACTATGGCTACACCTTC
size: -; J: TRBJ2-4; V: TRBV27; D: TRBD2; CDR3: CASSASGRGDIQYF; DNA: TGTGCCAGCAGTGCTAGCGGGAGGGGTGACATTCAGTACTTC
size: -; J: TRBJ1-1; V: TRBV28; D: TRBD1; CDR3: CASSLLGRQGISNTEAFF; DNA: TGTGCCAGCAGTCTCCTGGGCCGACAGGGCATCTCGAACACTGAAGCTTTCTTT
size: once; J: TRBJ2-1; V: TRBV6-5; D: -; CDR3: CASSPRGGNHNEQFF; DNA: TGTGCCAGCAGCCCGAGGGGCGGGAACCACAATGAGCAGTTCTTC
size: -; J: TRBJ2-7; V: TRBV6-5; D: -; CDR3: CASSQGRMSEQYF; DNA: TGTGCCAGCAGCCAGGGCCGGATGAGCGAGCAGTACTTC
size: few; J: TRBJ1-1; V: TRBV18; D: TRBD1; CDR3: CASSPYDRASNTEAFF; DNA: TGTGCCAGCTCACCTTATGACAGGGCCTCGAACACTGAAGCTTTCTTT
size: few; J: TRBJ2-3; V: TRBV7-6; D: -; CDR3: CASSLAPSTDTQYF; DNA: TGTGCCAGCAGCTTAGCTCCTAGCACAGATACGCAGTATTTT
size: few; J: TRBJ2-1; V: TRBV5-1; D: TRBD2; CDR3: CASSLVSGSSNEQFF; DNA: TGCGCCAGCAGCTTGGTTAGCGGGAGTTCAAATGAGCAGTTCTTC
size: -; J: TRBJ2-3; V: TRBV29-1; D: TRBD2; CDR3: CSVGTSGNPDTQYF; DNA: TGCAGCGTTGGGACTAGCGGGAATCCAGATACGCAGTATTTT
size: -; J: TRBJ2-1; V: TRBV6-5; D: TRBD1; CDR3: CASRWDRVNEQFF; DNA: TGTGCCAGCAGATGGGACAGGGTCAATGAGCAGTTCTTC
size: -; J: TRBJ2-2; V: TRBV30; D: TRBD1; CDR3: CAWNSGTAFRTGELFF; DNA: TGTGCCTGGAACTCCGGGACAGCTTTTCGGACCGGGGAGCTGTTTTTT
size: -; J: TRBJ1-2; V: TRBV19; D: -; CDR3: CASSMGAGPHYGYTF; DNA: TGTGCCAGTAGTATGGGGGCAGGCCCACACTATGGCTACACCTTC
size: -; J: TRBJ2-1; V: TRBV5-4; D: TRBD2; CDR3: CASSLDLAGPYNEQFF; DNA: TGTGCCAGCAGCTTGGATCTAGCGGGGCCATACAATGAGCAGTTCTTC
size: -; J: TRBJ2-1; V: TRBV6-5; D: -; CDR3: CASSSWANGQFF; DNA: TGTGCCAGCAGTTCCTGGGCCAATGGGCAGTTCTTC
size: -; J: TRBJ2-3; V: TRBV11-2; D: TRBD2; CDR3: CASSLGWLAGDTQYF; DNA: TGTGCCAGCAGCTTAGGTTGGCTAGCGGGAGATACGCAGTATTTT
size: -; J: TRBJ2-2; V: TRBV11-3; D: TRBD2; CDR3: CASSFPSGRADTGELFF; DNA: TGTGCCAGCAGCTTCCCTAGCGGGAGGGCGGACACCGGGGAGCTGTTTTTT
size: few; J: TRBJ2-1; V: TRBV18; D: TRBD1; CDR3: CASSPPQGVRNEQFF; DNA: TGTGCCAGCTCACCTCCTCAGGGGGTTAGGAATGAGCAGTTCTTC
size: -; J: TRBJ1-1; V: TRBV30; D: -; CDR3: CAWSSLLEAFF; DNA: TGTGCCTGGAGTTCCCTACTGGAAGCTTTCTTT
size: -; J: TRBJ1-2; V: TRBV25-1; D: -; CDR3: CASSGTAYGYTF; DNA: TGTGCCAGCAGTGGGACAGCCTATGGCTACACCTTC
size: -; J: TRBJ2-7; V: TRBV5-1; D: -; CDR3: CASSSDNSYEQYF; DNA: TGCGCCAGCAGCTCGGACAACTCCTACGAGCAGTACTTC
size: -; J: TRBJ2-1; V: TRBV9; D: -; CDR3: CASTPGSYNEQFF; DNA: TGTGCCAGCACCCCCGGCTCCTACAATGAGCAGTTCTTC
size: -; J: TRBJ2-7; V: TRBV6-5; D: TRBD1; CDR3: CASLGQNSYEQYF; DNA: TGTGCCAGCCTGGGACAGAACTCCTACGAGCAGTACTTC
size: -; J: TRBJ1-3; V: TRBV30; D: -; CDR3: CACGETGNTIYF; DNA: TGTGCCTGCGGTGAGACTGGAAACACCATATATTTT
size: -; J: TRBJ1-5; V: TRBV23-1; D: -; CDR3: CASSQSYSNQPQHF; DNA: TGCGCCAGCAGTCAATCCTATAGCAATCAGCCCCAGCATTTT
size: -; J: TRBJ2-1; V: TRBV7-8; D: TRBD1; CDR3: CASSFRDRGRDNEQFF; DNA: TGTGCCAGCAGCTTCCGGGACAGGGGGAGGGACAATGAGCAGTTCTTC
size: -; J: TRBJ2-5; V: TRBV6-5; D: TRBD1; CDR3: CASRPGTGGQETQYF; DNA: TGTGCCAGCAGGCCCGGGACAGGGGGCCAGGAGACCCAGTACTTC
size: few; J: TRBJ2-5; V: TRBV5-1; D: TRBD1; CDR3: CASSSRTGYQETQYF; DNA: TGCGCCAGCAGCTCCCGGACAGGGTACCAAGAGACCCAGTACTTC
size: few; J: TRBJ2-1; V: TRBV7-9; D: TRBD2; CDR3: CASSLAGPGSGEFF; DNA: TGTGCCAGCAGCTTAGCCGGCCCCGGTAGCGGGGAGTTCTTC
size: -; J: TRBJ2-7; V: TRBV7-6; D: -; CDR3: CASSPSSYEQYF; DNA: TGTGCCAGCAGCCCCAGCTCCTACGAGCAGTACTTC
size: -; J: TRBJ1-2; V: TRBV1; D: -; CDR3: CTSIERGLYRGGAYGYTF; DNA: TGCACCAGCATCGAAAGAGGGTTGTATAGGGGGGGGGCGTATGGCTACACCTTC
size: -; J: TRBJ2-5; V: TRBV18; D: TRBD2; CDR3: CASYLGTSKETQYF; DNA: TGTGCCAGCTACCTCGGGACTAGTAAAGAGACCCAGTACTTC
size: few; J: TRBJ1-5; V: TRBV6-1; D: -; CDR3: CASSEASGYGNQPQHF; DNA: TGTGCCAGCAGTGAAGCGTCCGGGTATGGCAATCAGCCCCAGCATTTT
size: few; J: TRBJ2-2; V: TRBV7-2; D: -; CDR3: CASSKGQINTGELFF; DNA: TGTGCCAGCAGCAAGGGGCAGATCAACACCGGGGAGCTGTTTTTT
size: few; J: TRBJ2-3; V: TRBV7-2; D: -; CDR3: CASRLAGGTDTQYF; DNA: TGTGCCAGCCGGTTGGCAGGGGGCACAGATACGCAGTATTTT
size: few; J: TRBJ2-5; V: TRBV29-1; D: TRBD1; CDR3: CSVMGQGRETQYF; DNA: TGCAGCGTGATGGGACAGGGGAGGGAGACCCAGTACTTC